The sequence of this T cell receptor beta chain was determined in a study of PD-1 blockade in classical Hodgkin lymphoma. Germline V gene data show CDR1 as SNHLY and CDR2 as FYNNEI. V dropped 2 bases and J dropped 0 bases, with 14 bases sitting between them. The CDR3 loop spans 16 amino acids. Repertoires were generated with immunoSEQ multiplex PCR, while TCRdb's copy carries only in-frame clones and drops some. The data contain 100,000 to 120,000 clones, about 92% of them singletons. As for this clone: Antigen: not known.

Study outcomes and limitations: Baseline TCR diversity was reportedly lower in newly diagnosed patients than in healthy donors. It was reported as lower still in relapsed/refractory patients.

The time point: cycle 4 day 1 (C4D1), after less than 7 weeks of nivolumab. Each and every patient relapsed after autologous stem cell transplantation, and patients got differing brentuximab vedotin exposure. The study recorded best responses of complete response, partial response or progressive disease. This sequence originates from a human donor with classical Hodgkin lymphoma. The genes are TRBV2 and TRBJ2-7, with D perhaps TRBD2 (6 bases). Sequenced here: peripheral blood mononuclear cells (PBMCs), sampled before the fourth cycle of nivolumab. This chain's CDR3 is CASSEPTGTGSYEQYF. For the CDR3, the DNA is TGTGCCAGCAGTGAACCGACGGGGACTGGCTCCTACGAGCAGTACTTC.